The 10 T cell receptor beta chains reported below all come from one sample, sequenced in a study of early T cells in non-severe SARS-CoV-2 infection. TCRdb re-called the 5' RACE reads with MiXCR, one entry per CDR3 protein. The table lists 80,000 to 95,000 distinct CDR3 sequences, roughly an eighth of them singletons. Sequencing was carried out using whole blood. The receptors were sampled from an adult who was a healthcare worker with PCR-confirmed SARS-CoV-2 infection or an uninfected control (not recorded which).

The chain has TRBV6-4 and TRBJ1-1, with D unclear. This CDR3 contains 13 residues. Germline V lookup: CDR1 MRHNA, CDR2 SNTAGT. The V and J ends lost 2 bases and 5 bases respectively, with 9 bases between them. CDR3 nucleotides: TGTGCCAGCAGTGACGAAGGACGGACTGAAGCTTTCTTT. It translates to CASSDEGRTEAFF.

The chain combines TRBV29-1 with TRBJ2-1, with 8 bases lining up with TRBD2. This CDR3 is 13 amino acids long. Germline V gene sequence: CDR1 SQVTM, CDR2 ANQGSEA. V was pared by 6 bases and J by 6 bases, with 7 bases of the junction left unmatched. DNA of the CDR3: TGCAGCGTCGCGGGACTAGGGGGCAATGAGCAGTTCTTC. It translates to CSVAGLGGNEQFF.

This clonotype was detected a few times. This chain joins TRBV29-1 and TRBJ2-1; 10 bases agree with TRBD2. Germline-derived CDR1 and CDR2 are SQVTM and ANQGSEA. Trimming at V came to 4 bases and at J to 6 bases, leaving 18 bases not matched to a gene. This CDR3 comprises 18 residues. The CDR3 sequence: CSVVGGRSLAGVGNEQFF. The CDR3 DNA reads as TGCAGCGTTGTAGGGGGCCGGTCGCTAGCGGGAGTTGGCAATGAGCAGTTCTTC.

By sample fraction, this clonotype is medium-sized. The rearrangement joins TRBV29-1 to TRBJ2-2, with 14 bases matching TRBD2. The V and J ends lost 0 bases and 6 bases, in that order; junction bases with no gene match: 6. The CDR3 covers 17 residues. From germline, CDR1 is SQVTM and CDR2 ANQGSEA. The CDR3 protein is CSVEDQRGLAGAGELFF. The CDR3 DNA sequence: TGCAGCGTTGAAGATCAGAGGGGACTAGCGGGAGCCGGGGAGCTGTTTTTT.

This clonotype was found once. One base away lies a much larger clone, so this may be a sequencing read error. The CDR3 reads CVSRGTSGSYEQYF. DNA of the CDR3: TGTGTCAGCAGGGGAACTAGCGGCTCCTACGAGCAGTACTTC. The chain has TRBV12-3 or TRBV12-4 and TRBJ2-7, with TRBD2 identical over 8 bases. The CDR3 length is 14 residues.

This clonotype has more than one count but fewer than ten. The V gene is TRBV9, the J gene TRBJ2-7, with D possibly TRBD1 on 5 matching bases. Germline CDR1 SGDLS, CDR2 YYNGEE. The CDR3 runs 13 residues. The V gene lost 6 bases and the J gene lost 2 bases, with 12 bases spanning the gap. The CDR3, as DNA: TGTGCCAGCAATCCCGGACACACCTACGAGCAGTACTTC. As protein: CASNPGHTYEQYF.

The V and J genes are TRBV19 and TRBJ2-1; D possibly corresponds to TRBD1 (7 bases). The germline gives CDR1 LNHDA, CDR2 SQIVND (reference sequence). V was pared by 3 bases and J by 6 bases, with 21 bases between. The CDR3 is 17 amino acids. The CDR3: CASSISGGNMGFNEQFF. The CDR3 DNA reads as TGTGCCAGTAGTATTTCAGGGGGGAATATGGGCTTCAATGAGCAGTTCTTC.

This clonotype was seen more than once but under ten times. Relative to the germline gene, one junction end is altered; a read error may explain this. V usage is TRBV5-1 and J usage is TRBJ2-3, with no clear D. The length of the CDR3 is 11 residues. Germline assignment: CDR1 SGHRS and CDR2 YFSETQ. The CDR3 coding sequence is TGCGCCAGCAGCTTGGTTGATAAGCAGTATTTT. It encodes CASSLVDKQYF.

The V call is TRBV7-2, the J call TRBJ2-4, with a weak D call TRBD2 (6 bases). The V end lost 5 bases, the J end lost 0 bases, and 14 bases lay between the germline ends. The CDR3 has 16 residues. Germline V lookup: CDR1 SGHTA, CDR2 FQGNSA. CDR3 protein: CASSPTRLVAKNIQYF. The CDR3 coding sequence is TGTGCCAGCAGCCCAACTCGACTAGTAGCCAAAAACATTCAGTACTTC.

This clonotype occurred a few times. The chain joins TRBV29-1 to TRBJ2-7; the match to TRBD1 covers 11 bases. Trimming took 0 bases from V and 3 from J; bases not matched to a gene: 7. Germline V gives CDR1 SQVTM, CDR2 ANQGSEA. This CDR3 has 16 amino acids. The CDR3 DNA sequence: TGCAGCGTTGAAGATCGGACAGGGGGCGCCCACTACGAGCAGTACTTC. Translation: CSVEDRTGGAHYEQYF.